Below are 31 T cell receptor beta chains sequenced from a single sample in a study of cytomegalovirus exposure and HLA in healthy donors. PCR employed 60 Vbeta and 13 Jbeta primers. Generated by immunoSEQ multiplex PCR, the TCRdb table keeps only in-frame clones and is missing some. The repertoire holds approximately 110,000 clones, with over 80% as singletons. The sequenced sample consisted of PBMCs. These TCRs come from a man between 18 and 35 years old in good health and CMV-seronegative.

This clone was recorded once. This sequence joins TRBV6-6 and TRBJ1-2; D is possibly TRBD1 (5 bases). Looked up from germline, CDR1 is MNHNY and CDR2 is SVGAGI (reference sequence). CDR3 length: 13 residues. V lost 7 bases and J 4 bases, leaving 13 bases between the germline ends. DNA of the CDR3: TGTGCCAGCACCCCTCCAGGGCGCTATGGCTACACCTTC. This codes for CASTPPGRYGYTF.

The J gene is TRBJ2-1, the V gene TRBV10-2; TRBD1 aligns across 9 bases. The CDR3 extends over 15 amino acids. Looked up from germline, CDR1 is WSHSY and CDR2 is SAAADI. The V segment lost 3 bases and the J segment 5 bases; nucleotides outside the gene matches: 5. CDR3 in DNA: TGCGCCAGCAGTGATGGGGACAGGGTCCACAATGAGCAGTTCTTC. This codes for CASSDGDRVHNEQFF.

With regard to this clone: The germline gene is not matched at one end of the junction; a read error may be the cause. Other nucleotide sequences from this sample produce the same CDR3. The chain has TRBV10-3 and TRBJ1-2; no firm D call. The CDR3 is 13 residues long. Germline values: CDR1 ENHRY, CDR2 SYGVKD. The CDR3 bases are TGTGCCATCTCGTCTCCGGGATCCTATGGTTACACCTTC. Its protein is CAISSPGSYGYTF.

This clone was counted a few times. The genes are TRBV25-1 and TRBJ2-2, with a tentative D call TRBD2 (5 bases). This CDR3 spans 15 amino acids. V shed 2 bases and J shed 7 bases, with 14 bases lying between them. CDR1 is MGHDK and CDR2 is SYGVNS in the germline V gene. The CDR3, as DNA: TGTGCCAGCAGTGAAGACGGTAGCGAAGTCGGGGAGCTGTTTTTT. Translation: CASSEDGSEVGELFF.

This sequence joins TRBV28 and TRBJ1-1; D is possibly TRBD1 (6 bases). This CDR3 has 15 amino acids. Trimming shortened V by 8 bases and J by 7 bases, and 23 bases separated the two germline ends. Germline CDR1 is MDHEN and CDR2 is SYDVKM. CDR3: CASWTRAGAVYEAFF. CDR3 DNA sequence: TGTGCCAGCTGGACCCGGGCAGGGGCGGTATATGAAGCTTTCTTT.

The chain is built from TRBV9 and TRBJ2-1; 8 bases map to TRBD2. This CDR3 is built from 15 residues. J lost 3 bases, V lost 4 bases, and 6 bases had no gene match. Per the germline V gene, CDR1 is SGDLS and CDR2 is YYNGEE. The CDR3 reads CASSPAGTSYNEQFF. The DNA for the CDR3 is TGTGCCAGCAGCCCGGCCGGGACTAGCTACAATGAGCAGTTCTTC.

The V and J genes are TRBV19 and TRBJ1-5; 8 nucleotides align to TRBD1. The CDR3 spans 14 residues. The V gene's germline CDR1 is LNHDA and CDR2 SQIVND (reference sequence). The trim removed 7 bases at V and 2 bases at J, leaving 4 bases unmatched. The CDR3 DNA follows: TGTGCCAGTAAGGCGGGACAGGGCAATCAGCCCCAGCATTTT. It is translated as CASKAGQGNQPQHF.

The table lists this clone with a few counts. This rearrangement joins TRBV4-3 to TRBJ2-7; 9 nucleotides line up with TRBD2. The CDR3 length is 16 residues. CDR1 is LGHNA, CDR2 YSLEER, per germline. Trimming removed 0 bases from V and 3 bases from J; junction bases left unmatched: 6. CDR3 loop: CASSQDGTSLLYEQYF. In nucleotides, the CDR3 is TGCGCCAGCAGCCAAGATGGGACTAGCCTTCTCTACGAGCAGTACTTC.

The rearrangement uses TRBV29-1 and TRBJ2-2; 7 bases are shared with TRBD2. This CDR3 is built from 15 residues. V dropped 4 bases and J dropped 0; count of bases not matched to a gene: 5. CDR1 is SQVTM and CDR2 is ANQGSEA in the germline V gene. CDR3 in amino acids: CSVGASGANTGELFF. Here the CDR3 DNA reads TGCAGCGTTGGGGCTAGCGGAGCGAACACCGGGGAGCTGTTTTTT.

The chain has TRBV5-1 and TRBJ1-4; 10 positions agree with TRBD1. The germline gives CDR1 SGHRS, CDR2 YFSETQ. The CDR3 contains 16 residues. The V gene end was trimmed by 3 bases and the J gene end by 2 bases; junction bases not matched to a gene: 4. CDR3 in DNA: TGCGCCAGCAGCTCCAGGACAGGGGGGACTAATGAAAAACTGTTTTTT. Protein: CASSSRTGGTNEKLFF.

The V call is TRBV2, the J call TRBJ1-1; tentative D call: TRBD1 (5 bases). This CDR3 spans 17 amino acids. Germline V gives CDR1 SNHLY, CDR2 FYNNEI. Between the trimmed V and J ends, which lost 3 bases and 4 bases, there was a span of 21 bases. The CDR3 protein is CASSESTAGGLATEAFF. As DNA, the CDR3 is TGTGCCAGCAGTGAGTCAACCGCGGGGGGGTTAGCCACTGAAGCTTTCTTT.

The chain joins TRBV27 to TRBJ2-1; no definite D call. The CDR3 is made up of 17 amino acids. The germline CDR1 and CDR2 sequences are MNHEY and SMNVEV (reference sequence). V was pared by 2 bases and J by 5 bases, with 19 bases between. The CDR3, as DNA: TGTGCCAGCAGTTTAAATCCCCCCCCTTGGGCCCACAATGAGCAGTTCTTC. Amino acid sequence: CASSLNPPPWAHNEQFF.

V is TRBV9 and J is TRBJ1-1; the D is unclear. Trimming took 0 bases from V and 4 from J, leaving 10 bases between them. Germline CDR1 is SGDLS and CDR2 is YYNGEE. This CDR3 is 14 amino acids long. The CDR3 nucleotides are TGTGCCAGCAGCGTAGCTACGGGGTTCACTGAAGCTTTCTTT. Protein sequence: CASSVATGFTEAFF.

As regards this clone: One end of the junction varies from germline; a read error may be responsible. The chain links TRBV19 to TRBJ1-5; no clear D gene. The CDR3 extends over 13 amino acids. Germline CDR1 LNHDA, CDR2 SQIVND (reference sequence). CDR3: CASSQDSNQPQHF. CDR3 sequence (DNA): TGTGCCAGTAGTCAAGATAGCAATCAGCCCCAGCACTTT. The variable domain in full, completed from reference TRBV19 and TRBJ1-5, reads DGGITQSPKYLFRKEGQNVTLSCEQNLNHDAMYWYRQDPGQGLRLIYYSQIVNDFQKGDIAEGYSVSREKKESFPLTVTSAQKNPTAFYLCASSQDSNQPQHFGDGTRLSIL.

The chain combines TRBV11-3 with TRBJ2-7, with D possibly being TRBD1 (6 bases). Germline V gives CDR1 SGHNT, CDR2 YENEEA. The CDR3 is 14 amino acids. V was trimmed by 1 base and J by 3 bases, leaving 10 bases between them. This chain's CDR3 is CASSLAQGIYEQYF. The DNA of the CDR3 is TGTGCCAGCAGCTTAGCACAGGGCATCTACGAGCAGTACTTC.

The CDR3 DNA follows: TGTGCCAGCAGTACAGACCTCTCCTACAATGAGCAGTTCTTC. Its translation is CASSTDLSYNEQFF. The V gene is TRBV6-5, the J gene TRBJ2-1; unclear D gene. The V end lost 5 bases, the J end lost 0 bases, and 8 bases lay between the germline ends. The germline V gene has CDR1 MNHEY and CDR2 SVGAGI. The CDR3 length is 14 residues.

This rearrangement joins TRBV7-9 to TRBJ2-5; D gene ambiguous. The CDR3 is 12 amino acids. Germline V lookup: CDR1 SEHNR, CDR2 FQNEAQ (reference sequence). The V and J ends lost 2 bases and 5 bases respectively, with 6 bases between them. The CDR3 bases are TGTGCCAGCAGCTTATCCTCGGAGACCCAGTACTTC. This sequence encodes CASSLSSETQYF.

This clone was seen just once. The chain joins TRBV7-6 to TRBJ1-3; D is possibly TRBD1 (6 bases). V was clipped by 1 base and J by 0 bases, with 16 bases between them. Germline V gene lookup returns CDR1 SGHVS and CDR2 FNYEAQ. CDR3 length: 18 amino acids. The CDR3 DNA is TGTGCCAGCAGCTTAGAGTTTGGGACACCTCGCTCTGGAAACACCATATATTTT. Translation gives CASSLEFGTPRSGNTIYF.

This rearrangement joins TRBV19 to TRBJ2-7, with 11 positions matching TRBD2. J lost 4 bases, V lost 4 bases, and 9 bases had no gene match. Per germline, CDR1 LNHDA and CDR2 SQIVND (reference sequence). The CDR3 has 16 residues. CDR3 in amino acids: CASSTHSGRAAYEQYF. CDR3 sequence (DNA): TGTGCCAGTAGTACCCATAGCGGGAGGGCCGCTTACGAGCAGTACTTC.

The rearrangement joins TRBV4-1 to TRBJ2-3; TRBD1 aligns across 9 bases. The CDR3 is 16 amino acids. CDR1 is MGHRA, CDR2 YSYEKL, per germline. V dropped 1 base and J dropped 5; count of bases not matched to a gene: 7. The CDR3 sequence: CASSQVGTGRGDTQYF. The DNA for the CDR3 is TGCGCCAGCAGCCAAGTTGGGACAGGGAGGGGAGATACGCAGTATTTT.

The V gene is TRBV25-1, the J gene TRBJ1-2; no firm D call. This CDR3 has 13 amino acids. V gave up 3 bases and J gave up 2 bases, with 7 bases separating them. CDR1 is MGHDK and CDR2 is SYGVNS in the germline V gene. CDR3 bases: TGTGCCAGCAGTGAGGCCGTGAACTATGGCTACACCTTC. Translated: CASSEAVNYGYTF.

CDR3 amino acids: CASIISGFTYEQYF. DNA of the CDR3: TGTGCCAGCATTATTAGCGGTTTTACCTACGAGCAGTACTTC. The V gene is TRBV2, the J gene TRBJ2-7, with a tentative D call TRBD2 (6 bases). CDR3 length equals 14 residues. The V gene lost 7 bases and the J gene lost 2 bases, with 15 bases spanning the gap. Germline V gene data show CDR1 as SNHLY and CDR2 as FYNNEI.

The CDR3 sequence: CASSSSLVSTEAFF. CDR3 DNA: TGTGCCAGCAGCTCGTCTTTAGTAAGCACTGAAGCTTTCTTT. The genes are TRBV5-6 and TRBJ1-1, with no clear D. This CDR3 is built from 14 residues. V was pared by 3 bases and J by 4 bases, with 13 bases between. Looked up from germline, CDR1 is SGHDT and CDR2 is YYEEEE.

The V call is TRBV7-2, the J call TRBJ2-1, with 10 nucleotides matching TRBD2. The V segment lost 6 bases and the J segment 3 bases; nucleotides outside the gene matches: 2. Looked up from germline, CDR1 is SGHTA and CDR2 is FQGNSA. The CDR3 covers 14 residues. The CDR3 loop reads CASRKREGYNEQFF. The CDR3 nucleotides are TGTGCCAGCAGGAAGCGGGAGGGCTACAATGAGCAGTTCTTC.

V and J are TRBV28 and TRBJ2-7, with 9 bases fitting TRBD1. The CDR3 consists of 14 residues. The trim removed 9 bases at V and 0 bases at J, leaving 6 bases unmatched. From germline, CDR1 is MDHEN and CDR2 SYDVKM. As DNA, the CDR3 is TGTGCCAGTGGGGGACAGGGAATCTCCTACGAGCAGTACTTC. This encodes CASGGQGISYEQYF. The entire variable domain, with the rest obtained from reference TRBV28 and TRBJ2-7, is as follows: DVKVTQSSRYLVKRTGEKVFLECVQDMDHENMFWYRQDPGLGLRLIYFSYDVKMKEKGDIPEGYSVSREKKERFSLILESASTNQTSMYLCASGGQGISYEQYFGPGTRLTVT.

The chain uses TRBV6-5 and TRBJ2-3, with TRBD2 matching over 7 bases. The J segment lost 1 base and the V segment lost 6 bases, leaving 7 bases of the junction unmatched. CDR3 length: 15 amino acids. Looked up from germline, CDR1 is MNHEY and CDR2 is SVGAGI. The CDR3 loop is CASRRWAGGTDTQYF. The CDR3 DNA reads TGTGCCAGCAGAAGGTGGGCGGGAGGCACAGATACGCAGTATTTT.

This chain connects TRBV7-2 to TRBJ2-7, with 9 bases that match TRBD1. The V and J ends lost 5 bases and 3 bases, in that order; junction bases with no gene match: 8. Germline lookup yields CDR1 SGHTA and CDR2 FQGNSA. CDR3 length: 15 amino acids. CDR3 region: CASSTQGAKIYEQYF. As DNA, the CDR3 is TGTGCCAGCAGCACACAGGGGGCGAAAATCTACGAGCAGTACTTC.

The chain carries TRBV11-3 and TRBJ2-1; 9 nucleotides match TRBD2. This CDR3 spans 17 amino acids. Looked up from germline, CDR1 is SGHNT and CDR2 is YENEEA. J gave up 0 bases and V 6 bases, and 9 bases lay outside the gene matches. Here the CDR3 reads CASSTRDSGSSYNEQFF. CDR3 DNA: TGTGCCAGCAGTACTCGGGATAGCGGGAGCTCCTACAATGAGCAGTTCTTC.

The chain joins TRBV5-6 to TRBJ2-3, with 10 nucleotides matching TRBD2. The CDR3 is 15 residues long. CDR1 and CDR2 (germline): SGHDT, YYEEEE. V dropped 0 bases and J dropped 4; count of bases not matched to a gene: 2. CDR3: CASSLEAGGPDTQYF. The CDR3 DNA reads as TGTGCCAGCAGCTTGGAAGCGGGAGGGCCAGATACGCAGTATTTT.

This clone showed up just once. V gene TRBV19 combines with J gene TRBJ2-1, with D possibly TRBD2 on 5 matching bases. Trimming took 1 base from V and 12 from J, leaving 10 bases between them. Germline CDR1 reads LNHDA; CDR2 reads SQIVND (reference sequence). The CDR3 sequence is 12 residues long. Written as DNA, the CDR3 is TGTGCCAGTAGTATAGCGGCTAGCTCGCAGTTCTTC. This sequence encodes CASSIAASSQFF.

The chain employs TRBV7-2 and TRBJ1-2; 9 bases map to TRBD1. Trimming cost V 3 bases and J 1 base; bases outside gene matches: 3. This CDR3 region has 15 residues. The germline gives CDR1 SGHTA, CDR2 FQGNSA. The CDR3 nucleotides are TGTGCCAGCAGCTTTGGACAGGGGTTTAACTATGGCTACACCTTC. It specifies CASSFGQGFNYGYTF.